This TCR beta chain is drawn from a study of vaccination and CD4 T cells after COVID-19. Study-level information: Cultures that served as controls received a CEFX pool, an HIV-1 Nef pool, or no peptide.

The Oncomine TCR Beta short-read assay sequenced DNA from cultured CD4+ T cells. Via MiXCR, TCRdb re-called the PCR reads, giving one row per CDR3 protein. Of some 7,000 distinct CDR3 sequences listed, around 47% are singletons. The treatment is: roughly 10-day PBMC culture with coronavirus spike peptide pools or control peptides (ViraFEST assay). Before the COVID-19 pandemic (2011-2018), CD4+ T cells were obtained from the unexposed donor. As regards this clonotype: Its antigen is not known.

The receptor was derived from a human donor in good health. Sequences were obtained from CD4+ T cells from blood, cultured in vitro.

The CDR3 here is CASSTPGTYNEQFF. The CDR3 DNA is TGTGCCAGCAGCACCCCTGGGACCTACAATGAGCAGTTCTTC. The chain employs TRBV7-2 and TRBJ2-1, with D unresolved. V gave up 5 bases and J gave up 2 bases, with 10 bases separating them. The CDR3 is 14 residues long. Germline CDR1 reads SGHTA; CDR2 reads FQGNSA.